The 15 T cell receptor beta chains below come from one sample, sequenced in a study of T cell changes during pregnancy in multiple sclerosis. Generated by immunoSEQ multiplex PCR, the TCRdb table keeps only in-frame clones and is missing some. The table has approximately 65,000 clones, 80% to 95% seen once. The starting material was CD8+ T cells from peripheral blood mononuclear cells, obtained in the third trimester of pregnancy. Receptors were obtained from a female donor in good health, enrolled as a control in a pregnancy study.

V is TRBV6-1 and J is TRBJ1-2, with 9 bases that match TRBD1. This CDR3 has 17 amino acids. Losses at the gene ends were 4 bases for V and 1 base for J; bases not matched to a gene: 10. CDR1 MNHNS and CDR2 SASEGT come from the germline V gene. The CDR3 nucleotides are TGTGCCAGCAGTGGAGACAGGGGGAAGAAGCTTAACTATGGCTACACCTTC. Encoded protein: CASSGDRGKKLNYGYTF.

This clone appeared a single time. V and J are TRBV7-2 and TRBJ2-5; TRBD2 matches at 10 bases. The J call may be mistaken, given a closer DNA end match to TRBJ2-7. Germline assignment: CDR1 SGHTA and CDR2 FQGNSA. CDR3 length equals 16 residues. CDR3 DNA: TGTGCCAGCAGCCGAGTGCTAGCGGGGGTCACCTACGAGCAGTACTTC. Residues: CASSRVLAGVTYEQYF.

The chain couples TRBV13 to TRBJ2-3; a possible D gene is TRBD1 (6 bases). The CDR3 sequence is 12 residues long. CDR1 PRHDT and CDR2 FYEKMQ come from the germline V gene (reference sequence). V lost 5 bases and J lost 6, with 9 bases in between. The CDR3 nucleotides read TGTGCCAGCAGCACAGGGTCGGATACGCAGTATTTT. Its translation: CASSTGSDTQYF.

J is TRBJ1-2 and V is TRBV27; D remains ambiguous. Trimming pared 8 bases from V and 3 bases from J, leaving 13 bases between. Germline values: CDR1 MNHEY, CDR2 SMNVEV (reference sequence). The CDR3 is 13 residues long. CDR3 in DNA: TGTGCCAGCGCCATAAGACACGACTATGGCTACACCTTC. Encoded protein: CASAIRHDYGYTF.

The chain employs TRBV6-1 and TRBJ2-3; 8 bases agree with TRBD2. In germline, CDR1 is MNHNS, CDR2 SASEGT. The CDR3 extends over 17 amino acids. V trimming: 2 bases; J trimming: 4 bases; junction bases outside the gene matches: 11. In DNA, the CDR3 is TGTGCCAGCAGTGAAACCTTCCGCGGGGGGCGAGCAGATACGCAGTATTTT. It yields the protein CASSETFRGGRADTQYF.

The chain links TRBV19 to TRBJ1-1; D is unresolved. This CDR3 contains 16 residues. Deletions cut 1 base from V and 5 bases from J, with 17 bases between. CDR1 LNHDA and CDR2 SQIVND come from the germline V gene (reference sequence). The CDR3 DNA sequence: TGTGCCAGTAGTATAGGCAGAACCGAAGAAAGAACTGAAGCTTTCTTT. Residues: CASSIGRTEERTEAFF.

The CDR3 spells CASSSNTANTGELFF. The CDR3 bases are TGTGCCAGCAGCTCTAATACAGCGAACACCGGGGAGCTGTTTTTT. The chain couples TRBV7-3 to TRBJ2-2, with D hard to call. V lost 4 bases and J lost 0, with 9 bases in between. The CDR3 consists of 15 residues. Germline-derived CDR1 and CDR2 are SGHTA and FQGTGA.

J is TRBJ2-7 and V is TRBV4-1, with 9 bases identical to TRBD1. J lost 4 bases, V lost 4 bases, and 11 bases had no gene match. The CDR3 is 16 residues long. The germline gives CDR1 MGHRA, CDR2 YSYEKL. The CDR3 bases are TGCGCCAGCAGCCCCAACCCCCTGGGGACAGGGTACGAGCAGTACTTC. Amino acid sequence: CASSPNPLGTGYEQYF.

This chain uses TRBV27 with TRBJ2-2; D may be TRBD2 (5 bases). V lost 6 bases, J lost 0 bases, and 14 bases lay in between. There are 16 residues in the CDR3. CDR1 is MNHEY, CDR2 SMNVEV, per germline (reference sequence). CDR3 DNA sequence: TGTGCCAGCAGCCTTGATGGCGGGCCGAACACCGGGGAGCTGTTTTTT. Translated, it gives CASSLDGGPNTGELFF.

The V call is TRBV2, the J call TRBJ1-1; 7 bases line up with TRBD1. Trimming at V came to 5 bases and at J to 9 bases, leaving 9 bases not matched to a gene. CDR1 is SNHLY and CDR2 is FYNNEI in the germline V gene. This CDR3 spans 13 amino acids. CDR3 nucleotides: TGTGCCAGCAGTTCCGACAGGGTGAAGCAAGCTTTCTTT. Its translation is CASSSDRVKQAFF. The whole variable domain, filled in from reference TRBV2 and TRBJ1-1, reads EPEVTQTPSHQVTQMGQEVILRCVPISNHLYFYWYRQILGQKVEFLVSFYNNEISEKSEIFDDQFSVERPDGSNFTLKIRSTKLEDSAMYFCASSSDRVKQAFFGQGTRLTVV.

The J gene is TRBJ1-5, the V gene TRBV27, with 7 bases identical to TRBD1. The CDR3 contains 14 residues. Germline CDR1 MNHEY, CDR2 SMNVEV (reference sequence). With 6 bases clipped from V and 6 bases from J, the junction kept 8 bases outside the gene matches. The CDR3 coding sequence is TGTGCCAGCAGGCCTACGACAGGGATTCAGCCCCAGCATTTT. Its translation: CASRPTTGIQPQHF.

The chain has TRBV19 and TRBJ2-1; D is unclear. This CDR3 has 13 amino acids. Germline loops: CDR1 LNHDA, CDR2 SQIVND (reference sequence). Trimming pared 6 bases from V and 9 bases from J, leaving 15 bases between. The DNA of the CDR3 is TGTGCCAGTAGCCTTACTTTGTATAGTGAGCAGTTCTTC. Translation: CASSLTLYSEQFF.

The chain has TRBV27 and TRBJ2-2; D is undetermined. The CDR3 covers 11 residues. V was shortened by 5 bases and J by 4 bases, with 2 bases between the two germline ends. CDR1 is MNHEY and CDR2 is SMNVEV in the germline V gene (reference sequence). In nucleotides, the CDR3 is TGTGCCAGCAGTCGCACCGGGGAGCTGTTTTTT. Protein sequence: CASSRTGELFF.

The gene calls are TRBV7-2 and TRBJ1-5; no clear D gene. There are 14 residues in the CDR3. V lost 5 bases to trimming and J lost 6 bases, with 14 bases between them. Germline CDR1 and CDR2: SGHTA and FQGNSA. The CDR3 DNA is TGTGCCAGCAGCGACAATCAGAGTCCTCAGCCCCAGCATTTT. Its translation is CASSDNQSPQPQHF. Full variable domain (remainder filled in from reference TRBV7-2 and TRBJ1-5): GAGVSQSPSNKVTEKGKDVELRCDPISGHTALYWYRQSLGQGLEFLIYFQGNSAPDKSGLPSDRFSAERTGGSVSTLTIQRTQQEDSAVYLCASSDNQSPQPQHFGDGTRLSIL.

This chain connects TRBV7-9 to TRBJ1-2; tentative D call: TRBD1 (5 bases). The V and J ends lost 5 bases and 1 base respectively, with 8 bases between them. The germline gives CDR1 SEHNR, CDR2 FQNEAQ (reference sequence). The CDR3 runs 13 residues. The CDR3: CASSATDNYGYTF. DNA of the CDR3: TGTGCCAGCAGCGCGACAGATAACTATGGCTACACCTTC.